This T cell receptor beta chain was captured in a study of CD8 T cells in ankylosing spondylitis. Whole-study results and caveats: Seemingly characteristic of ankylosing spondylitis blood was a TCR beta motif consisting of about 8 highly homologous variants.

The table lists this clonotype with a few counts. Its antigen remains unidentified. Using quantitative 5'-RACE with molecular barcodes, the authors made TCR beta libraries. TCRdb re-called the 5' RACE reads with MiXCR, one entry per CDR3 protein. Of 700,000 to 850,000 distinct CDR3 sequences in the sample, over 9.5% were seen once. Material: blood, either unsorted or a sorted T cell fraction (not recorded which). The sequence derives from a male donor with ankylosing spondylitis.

CDR3 DNA: TGTGCCAGCAGCTTGGCGGACAGGGGCGGGCAGCCCCAGCATTTT. This codes for CASSLADRGGQPQHF. This chain connects TRBV5-6 to TRBJ1-5, with TRBD1 matching 9 bases. The V segment lost 0 bases and the J segment 7 bases; nucleotides outside the gene matches: 5. Germline CDR1 is SGHDT and CDR2 is YYEEEE. The CDR3 length is 15 residues.